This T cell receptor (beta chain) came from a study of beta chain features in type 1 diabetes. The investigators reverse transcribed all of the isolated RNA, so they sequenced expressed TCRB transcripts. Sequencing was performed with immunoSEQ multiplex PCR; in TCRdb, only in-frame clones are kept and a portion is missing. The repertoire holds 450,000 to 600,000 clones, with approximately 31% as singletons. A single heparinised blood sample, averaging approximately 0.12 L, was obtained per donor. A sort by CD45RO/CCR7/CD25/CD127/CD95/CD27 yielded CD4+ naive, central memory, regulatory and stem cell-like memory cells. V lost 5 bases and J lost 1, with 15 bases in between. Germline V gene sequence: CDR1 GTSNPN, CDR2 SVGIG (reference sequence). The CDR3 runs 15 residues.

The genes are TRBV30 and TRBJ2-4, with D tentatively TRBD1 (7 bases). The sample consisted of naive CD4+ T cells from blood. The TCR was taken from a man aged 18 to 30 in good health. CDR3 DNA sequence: TGTGCCTGGGGAGGGACAGTTCGGGCCAAAAACATTCAGTACTTC. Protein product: CAWGGTVRAKNIQYF.